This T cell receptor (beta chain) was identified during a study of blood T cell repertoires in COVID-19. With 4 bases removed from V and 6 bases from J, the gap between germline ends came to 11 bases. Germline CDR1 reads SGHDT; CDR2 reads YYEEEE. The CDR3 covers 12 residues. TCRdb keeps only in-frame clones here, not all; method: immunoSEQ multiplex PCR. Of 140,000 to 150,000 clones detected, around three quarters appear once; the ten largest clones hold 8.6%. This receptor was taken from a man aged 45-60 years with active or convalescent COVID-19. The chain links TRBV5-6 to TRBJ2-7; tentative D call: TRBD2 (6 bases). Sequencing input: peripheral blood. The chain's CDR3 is CASSPGSGEQYF. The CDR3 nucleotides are TGTGCCAGCAGCCCCGGGAGTGGCGAGCAGTACTTC.